The 21 T cell receptor beta chains below come from one sample, sequenced in a study of T cell repertoires in cytomegalovirus infection. TCRdb fed the reads into MiXCR, producing one record per CDR3 protein. Of about 160,000 distinct CDR3 sequences in the sample, about a fifth were seen once. For these receptors, no antigen is known. Sample: CD8+ T cells from cultured PBMCs, taken from culture after CMV antigen stimulation. The receptors originated from a human donor in good health (CMV status not recorded). Some clones in this sample may be carry-over from other donors' samples.

There are a few counts of this clonotype. This chain links TRBV11-2 with TRBJ2-3; no clear D gene. The germline V and J ends were trimmed by 0 bases and 5 bases, with 12 bases remaining between them. Germline V gene data show CDR1 as SGHAT and CDR2 as FQNNGV. The CDR3 has 15 residues. The DNA for the CDR3 is TGTGCCAGCAGCTTAGAGCCCTCTCTCAGAGATACGCAGTATTTT. The encoded protein is CASSLEPSLRDTQYF.

The rearrangement joins TRBV11-1 to TRBJ1-1, with no clear D. This CDR3 spans 12 amino acids. The germline V gene has CDR1 SGHAT and CDR2 FQDESV (reference sequence). Trimming took 8 bases from V and 2 from J, leaving 9 bases between them. The DNA for the CDR3 is TGTGCCAGCGCTCAAGGTAACACTGAAGCTTTCTTT. This translates into CASAQGNTEAFF.

The chain recombines TRBV19 with TRBJ1-1, with TRBD1 as a possible D gene (5 bases). V lost 7 bases and J lost 3, with 15 bases in between. The CDR3 has 14 residues. From germline, CDR1 is LNHDA and CDR2 SQIVND (reference sequence). This CDR3 reads CASNTPGVDTEAFF. CDR3 bases: TGTGCCAGTAATACCCCGGGGGTGGACACTGAAGCTTTCTTT.

This clonotype occurred many times. V and J are TRBV12-3 or TRBV12-4 and TRBJ1-1; D remains unclear. V shed 3 bases and J shed 1 base, with 6 bases lying between them. The length of the CDR3 is 13 residues. The CDR3 loop is CASSFGPNTEAFF. The CDR3 bases are TGTGCCAGCAGTTTCGGGCCGAACACTGAAGCTTTCTTT.

The V gene is TRBV20-1, the J gene TRBJ2-7, with 12 bases lining up with TRBD1. The CDR3 sequence is 17 residues long. Germline CDR1 DFQATT, CDR2 SNEGSKA (reference sequence). Germline trimming cut 6 bases from V and 5 bases from J; bases unmatched to any gene: 17. The CDR3 reads CSATAPGQGARNNEQYF. DNA of the CDR3: TGCAGTGCAACCGCTCCGGGACAGGGGGCGCGGAATAACGAGCAGTACTTC.

This clonotype is labeled medium-sized. V gene TRBV7-9 combines with J gene TRBJ1-1, with D unclear. Trimming took 4 bases from V and 4 from J, leaving 7 bases between them. Germline V gene lookup returns CDR1 SEHNR and CDR2 FQNEAQ (reference sequence). The CDR3 length is 12 residues. The CDR3 DNA reads TGTGCCAGCAGCTCATCGGGCACTGAAGCTTTCTTT. Its translation: CASSSSGTEAFF.

The CDR3 DNA follows: TGTGCCAGCAGCCCTCACAGAGTCGAGACCCAGTACTTC. Translated, it gives CASSPHRVETQYF. The chain links TRBV6-2 or TRBV6-3 to TRBJ2-5; D unclear. Germline values: CDR1 MNHEY, CDR2 SVGEGT. The CDR3 consists of 13 residues. Trimming removed 6 bases at V and 5 bases at J, with 13 bases between.

CDR3 nucleotides: TGTGCCAGCAGCTTAGCGCGGAGCGGGGGCACAGATACGCAGTATTTT. Its translation: CASSLARSGGTDTQYF. The chain links TRBV7-6 to TRBJ2-3; 7 positions match TRBD2. The junction had 4 bases not matched to a gene; V was cut back by 0 bases and J by 1 base. Germline loops: CDR1 SGHVS, CDR2 FNYEAQ. This CDR3 has 16 amino acids.

The chain is built from TRBV4-1 and TRBJ2-7; D possibly uses TRBD1 or TRBD2 (6 bases each). Trimming removed 1 base at V and 2 bases at J, with 12 bases between. CDR1 is MGHRA, CDR2 YSYEKL, per germline. The CDR3 consists of 15 residues. The CDR3 DNA sequence: TGCGCCAGCAGCCAAGGACTGGGGGGCCCCTACGAGCAGTACTTC. The encoded protein is CASSQGLGGPYEQYF.

This clonotype was counted only a few times. This rearrangement joins TRBV6-1 to TRBJ1-1; 7 positions agree with TRBD1. The CDR3 covers 15 residues. The junction had 5 bases not matched to a gene; V was cut back by 0 bases and J by 4 bases. CDR1 and CDR2 from the germline V gene are MNHNS and SASEGT. The CDR3 loop is CASSEAPPGGTEAFF. CDR3 coding DNA: TGTGCCAGCAGTGAAGCGCCACCAGGGGGCACTGAAGCTTTCTTT.

This clonotype was seen a handful of times. The chain joins TRBV29-1 to TRBJ2-4, with D possibly being TRBD1 (5 bases). V was trimmed by 5 bases and J by 4 bases, leaving 12 bases between them. Germline V CDR1 and CDR2: SQVTM, ANQGSEA. The CDR3 totals 13 residues. The CDR3 reads CSVQQGIKNIQYF. In DNA form, the CDR3 reads TGCAGCGTTCAGCAGGGAATTAAAAACATTCAGTACTTC.

This clonotype was seen a handful of times. The J gene is TRBJ1-1, the V gene TRBV4-1; perhaps TRBD1 as D (5 bases). CDR1 MGHRA and CDR2 YSYEKL come from the germline V gene. V was pared by 0 bases and J by 1 base, with 18 bases between. The CDR3 extends over 18 amino acids. The CDR3 reads CASSQDLFEQETNTEAFF. Here the CDR3 DNA reads TGCGCCAGCAGCCAAGACCTCTTTGAACAGGAGACGAACACTGAAGCTTTCTTT.

The V call is TRBV19, the J call TRBJ1-1; D possibly corresponds to TRBD1 (5 bases). Germline values: CDR1 LNHDA, CDR2 SQIVND (reference sequence). The CDR3 has 15 residues. With 5 bases removed from V and 2 bases from J, the gap between germline ends came to 15 bases. The DNA of the CDR3 is TGTGCCAGTAGTCTCCTCTGGGGGGTCAACACTGAAGCTTTCTTT. Translating gives CASSLLWGVNTEAFF.

V and J are TRBV15 and TRBJ2-7; a weak D match, TRBD2 (5 bases). V was cut by 0 bases and J by 0 bases, with 9 bases left in between. Germline CDR1 reads LNHNV; CDR2 reads YYDKDF (reference sequence). This CDR3 has 15 residues. CDR3 in amino acids: CATSRDTADSYEQYF. The CDR3 DNA follows: TGTGCCACCAGCAGAGATACAGCGGACTCCTACGAGCAGTACTTC.

The chain combines TRBV29-1 with TRBJ1-2; D is perhaps TRBD1 (5 bases). The CDR3 length is 12 residues. The germline V and J ends were trimmed by 3 bases and 3 bases, with 8 bases remaining between them. Germline loops: CDR1 SQVTM, CDR2 ANQGSEA. In DNA, the CDR3 is TGCAGCGTTGACAGGGAAGACTATGGCTACACCTTC. Protein sequence: CSVDREDYGYTF.

The chain links TRBV30 to TRBJ1-2, with unresolved D. V was shortened by 4 bases and J by 8 bases, with 17 bases between the two germline ends. The CDR3 has 13 residues. Per germline, CDR1 GTSNPN and CDR2 SVGIG (reference sequence). CDR3 nucleotide sequence: TGTGCCTGGACACCACCGGGCCTCGTCGGCTACACCTTC. Protein: CAWTPPGLVGYTF.

This clonotype was recorded at least ten times. This chain connects TRBV4-1 to TRBJ1-2; no clear D. Germline CDR1 reads MGHRA; CDR2 reads YSYEKL. The CDR3 covers 15 residues. With 1 base removed from V and 4 bases from J, the gap between germline ends came to 13 bases. Written as DNA, the CDR3 is TGCGCCAGCAGCCAAGCGAGCTCGGGAGGCTATGGCTACACCTTC. Its translation is CASSQASSGGYGYTF.

This clonotype appeared a few times. The genes are TRBV2 and TRBJ2-7; the match to TRBD1 covers 7 bases. This CDR3 is 15 amino acids long. Germline V gene sequence: CDR1 SNHLY, CDR2 FYNNEI. The junction had 13 bases not matched to a gene; V was cut back by 6 bases and J by 5 bases. CDR3 sequence: CASRRVTGSVNEQYF. CDR3 bases: TGTGCCAGCAGGAGGGTGACAGGGAGTGTGAACGAGCAGTACTTC.

At least ten counts were recorded for this clonotype. This sequence joins TRBV7-9 and TRBJ2-7; unclear D gene. The CDR3 spans 12 residues. Germline V gene data show CDR1 as SEHNR and CDR2 as FQNEAQ (reference sequence). V was trimmed by 4 bases and J by 2 bases, leaving 6 bases between them. In DNA form, the CDR3 reads TGTGCCAGCAGCTCCACTACCTACGAGCAGTACTTC. Residues: CASSSTTYEQYF.

This clonotype was detected ten times or more. The V and J genes are TRBV6-1 and TRBJ1-5; D is unclear. The length of the CDR3 is 12 residues. V lost 3 bases and J 5 bases, leaving 5 bases between the germline ends. Germline CDR1 reads MNHNS; CDR2 reads SASEGT. Written as DNA, the CDR3 is TGTGCCAGCAGTGACTTTGATCAGCCCCAGCATTTT. Amino acids: CASSDFDQPQHF.

This chain joins TRBV4-1 and TRBJ2-7, with a possible D match to TRBD1 (5 bases). The CDR3 length is 15 residues. V gave up 1 base and J gave up 2 bases, with 12 bases separating them. CDR1 is MGHRA and CDR2 is YSYEKL in the germline V gene. The chain's CDR3 is CASSQVVQGTYEQYF. CDR3 nucleotide sequence: TGCGCCAGCAGCCAAGTGGTCCAGGGAACCTACGAGCAGTACTTC.